Listed here are 30 T cell receptor beta chains from one sample, sequenced in a study of T cells and copy number aberrations in small-cell lung cancer. TCRdb keeps only in-frame clones here, not all; method: immunoSEQ multiplex PCR. This repertoire shows some 170 clones, 95% found once; its top ten account for about an eighth. The specimen was tumor tissue. The receptors come from a man aged 35-49 years with small cell lung cancer.

J is TRBJ2-7 and V is TRBV5-1, with TRBD2 identical over 8 bases. CDR3 length: 13 residues. CDR1 is SGHRS and CDR2 is YFSETQ in the germline V gene. The trim removed 0 bases at V and 5 bases at J, leaving 1 base unmatched. CDR3: CASSLGTSNEQYF. The CDR3 nucleotides read TGCGCCAGCAGCTTGGGGACTAGCAACGAGCAGTACTTC.

The V gene is TRBV11-2, the J gene TRBJ2-7; possible D gene TRBD1, 5 bases. CDR3 length equals 15 residues. Between the trimmed V and J ends, which lost 5 bases and 2 bases, there was a span of 16 bases. CDR1 and CDR2 (germline): SGHAT, FQNNGV. The CDR3 nucleotides are TGTGCCAGCAGCCCCGGAATAGACAGACCCTACGAGCAGTACTTC. Protein product: CASSPGIDRPYEQYF.

The chain links TRBV30 to TRBJ2-7; D call uncertain. The V end lost 3 bases, the J end lost 0 bases, and 9 bases lay between the germline ends. CDR3 size: 13 residues. Per the germline V gene, CDR1 is GTSNPN and CDR2 is SVGIG (reference sequence). The CDR3 nucleotides read TGTGCCTGGAGGGACGGAAGCTCCTACGAGCAGTACTTC. Translation gives CAWRDGSSYEQYF.

V and J are TRBV19 and TRBJ2-7, with D unclear. The V gene's germline CDR1 is LNHDA and CDR2 SQIVND (reference sequence). Between the trimmed V and J ends, which lost 5 bases and 7 bases, there was a span of 18 bases. CDR3 length equals 14 residues. The CDR3 DNA reads as TGTGCCAGTAGTCCCGTCAGCCGAGCTGGGGAGCAGTACTTC. This translates into CASSPVSRAGEQYF.

This clone was found once. An end of the junction does not agree with germline; a read error may underlie this. The chain recombines TRBV7-9 with TRBJ2-7; D not certain. CDR3 length equals 12 residues. Germline CDR1 SEHNR, CDR2 FQNEAQ (reference sequence). Here the CDR3 DNA reads TGTGCCAGCAGATTAGGCACGGGCGAGCAGTACTTC. Its translation: CASRLGTGEQYF.

The rearrangement links TRBV9 to TRBJ2-2; 12 nucleotides match TRBD1. CDR1 and CDR2 from the germline V gene are SGDLS and YYNGEE. Unmatched junction bases numbered 6, after V lost 4 bases and J lost 8 bases. The CDR3 covers 15 residues. This CDR3 reads CASSPRDRGPGELFF. The CDR3 coding sequence is TGTGCCAGCAGCCCGCGGGACAGGGGGCCGGGGGAGCTGTTTTTT.

In nucleotides, the CDR3 is TGCAGCGTTGTAACAGGGAGGTCGCTCGAGCAGTACTTC. Amino acids: CSVVTGRSLEQYF. This sequence joins TRBV29-1 and TRBJ2-7, with D perhaps being TRBD1 or TRBD2 (6 bases each). The V end was cut by 4 bases, the J end by 6 bases, with 16 bases between. The CDR3 has 13 residues. CDR1 and CDR2 from the germline V gene are SQVTM and ANQGSEA.

V is TRBV7-2 and J is TRBJ1-5; D is unclear. Per germline, CDR1 SGHTA and CDR2 FQGNSA. V shed 3 bases and J shed 1 base, with 4 bases lying between them. The CDR3 runs 13 residues. This chain's CDR3 is CASSFESNQPQHF. For the CDR3, the DNA is TGTGCCAGCAGCTTTGAGAGCAATCAGCCCCAGCATTTT.

J is TRBJ2-5 and V is TRBV9; a weak D match, TRBD2 (5 bases). Looked up from germline, CDR1 is SGDLS and CDR2 is YYNGEE. Trimming removed 2 bases from V and 5 bases from J, with 16 bases in between. This CDR3 region has 15 residues. The CDR3 coding sequence is TGTGCCAGCAGCGTGGACTGGGCGATAGGGGAGACCCAGTACTTC. It encodes CASSVDWAIGETQYF.

J is TRBJ1-1 and V is TRBV5-1; no reliable D call. Germline assignment: CDR1 SGHRS and CDR2 YFSETQ. The CDR3 loop spans 13 amino acids. Trimming shortened V by 5 bases and J by 1 base, and 9 bases separated the two germline ends. CDR3 sequence: CASSSTENTEAFF. The CDR3 DNA is TGCGCCAGCAGTTCAACAGAGAACACTGAAGCTTTCTTT.

The genes are TRBV5-4 and TRBJ2-5; 12 bases are shared with TRBD2. Germline V gene sequence: CDR1 SGHNT, CDR2 YYREEE (reference sequence). CDR3 size: 15 residues. V lost 4 bases and J lost 3; bases outside the gene matches: 4. For the CDR3, the DNA is TGTGCCAGCAGCCTAGGACTAGCGGGGAAAGAGACCCAGTACTTC. Protein: CASSLGLAGKETQYF.

This chain connects TRBV28 to TRBJ2-1; possible D gene TRBD2, 6 bases. With 3 bases removed from V and 9 bases from J, the gap between germline ends came to 15 bases. The CDR3 runs to 14 residues. Germline CDR1 and CDR2: MDHEN and SYDVKM. The CDR3 DNA sequence: TGTGCCAGCAGTTTTTTTTCTTTGGGGGGTGAGCAGTTCTTC. This gives the protein CASSFFSLGGEQFF.

This sequence joins TRBV25-1 and TRBJ1-1, with D unresolved. This CDR3 is built from 12 residues. Germline CDR1 is MGHDK and CDR2 is SYGVNS. Trimming stripped 6 bases from V and 1 base from J, with 6 bases between. The DNA for the CDR3 is TGTGCCAGCAGCGCAGGGAACACTGAAGCTTTCTTT. This encodes CASSAGNTEAFF.

The chain employs TRBV4-1 and TRBJ1-3; the D is unclear. This CDR3 spans 16 amino acids. The V and J ends lost 1 base and 0 bases respectively, with 10 bases between them. Per the germline V gene, CDR1 is MGHRA and CDR2 is YSYEKL. CDR3 amino acids: CASSQGGGFSGNTIYF. In nucleotides, the CDR3 is TGCGCCAGCAGCCAAGGAGGAGGATTCTCTGGAAACACCATATATTTT.

V usage is TRBV29-1 and J usage is TRBJ1-2, with D maybe TRBD1 (6 bases). With 3 bases removed from V and 0 bases from J, the gap between germline ends came to 17 bases. The CDR3 loop spans 16 amino acids. Germline-derived CDR1 and CDR2 are SQVTM and ANQGSEA. The CDR3 nucleotides are TGCAGCGTTGAGAGCCTGCGGACAGACGCTAACTATGGCTACACCTTC. It is translated as CSVESLRTDANYGYTF.

This chain links TRBV7-2 with TRBJ2-7; perhaps TRBD2 as D (5 bases). Trimming took 5 bases from V and 3 from J, leaving 8 bases between them. The CDR3 sequence is 12 residues long. Germline V gives CDR1 SGHTA, CDR2 FQGNSA. The DNA of the CDR3 is TGTGCCAGCAGCCTCCGGGGCTACGAGCAGTACTTC. It encodes CASSLRGYEQYF.

The genes are TRBV6-5 and TRBJ2-1; tentatively, D is TRBD2 (6 bases). Germline CDR1 is MNHEY and CDR2 is SVGAGI. The CDR3 totals 12 residues. The V and J ends lost 6 bases and 7 bases respectively, with 10 bases between them. In DNA, the CDR3 is TGTGCCAGCAGCCCAGGGAGGAATGAGCAGTTCTTC. This translates into CASSPGRNEQFF.

The gene calls are TRBV9 and TRBJ2-1, with 14 bases identical to TRBD2. J gave up 8 bases and V 3 bases, and 13 bases lay outside the gene matches. The CDR3 spans 18 residues. Germline V gene data show CDR1 as SGDLS and CDR2 as YYNGEE. Here the CDR3 reads CASSAPMGTSGSRDEQFF. DNA for the CDR3: TGTGCCAGCAGCGCCCCTATGGGGACTAGCGGGAGTAGGGATGAGCAGTTCTTC.

The chain links TRBV7-2 to TRBJ2-7, with a possible D match to TRBD2 (5 bases). V was shortened by 5 bases and J by 3 bases, with 14 bases between the two germline ends. The CDR3 is 14 residues long. The germline gives CDR1 SGHTA, CDR2 FQGNSA. This CDR3 is CASSTYLRGYEQYF. CDR3 DNA sequence: TGTGCCAGCAGCACGTACCTCCGGGGCTACGAGCAGTACTTC.

This chain links TRBV5-6 with TRBJ2-3, with a possible D match to TRBD1 (5 bases). Germline values: CDR1 SGHDT, CDR2 YYEEEE. The V and J ends lost 4 bases and 4 bases respectively, with 10 bases between them. This CDR3 has 13 amino acids. As DNA, the CDR3 is TGTGCCAGCAGCCTCCAGGGATCAGATACGCAGTATTTT. It translates to CASSLQGSDTQYF.

The chain recombines TRBV7-9 with TRBJ2-7; no clear D. The CDR3 sequence is 13 residues long. The V and J ends lost 5 bases and 5 bases respectively, with 13 bases between them. Germline-derived CDR1 and CDR2 are SEHNR and FQNEAQ (reference sequence). This CDR3 is CASSRKGRDEQYF. Written as DNA, the CDR3 is TGTGCCAGCAGCCGCAAGGGCCGCGACGAGCAGTACTTC. Looking up the rest from reference TRBV7-9 and TRBJ2-7 gives the full variable domain: DTGVSQNPRHKITKRGQNVTFRCDPISEHNRLYWYRQTLGQGPEFLTYFQNEAQLEKSRLLSDRFSAERPKGSFSTLEIQRTEQGDSAMYLCASSRKGRDEQYFGPGTRLTVT.

The chain is built from TRBV2 and TRBJ1-2, with 10 bases fitting TRBD1. The germline CDR1 and CDR2 sequences are SNHLY and FYNNEI. The CDR3 is 15 amino acids. V gave up 7 bases and J gave up 2 bases; unmatched junction bases: 7. Written as DNA, the CDR3 is TGTGCCAGCACGGGACAGGGGACGGAAAACTATGGCTACACCTTC. This encodes CASTGQGTENYGYTF.

The genes are TRBV11-3 and TRBJ2-2; the D gene is possibly TRBD1 (5 bases). The germline CDR1 and CDR2 sequences are SGHNT and YENEEA. This CDR3 comprises 14 residues. The V and J ends lost 5 bases and 3 bases respectively, with 10 bases between them. CDR3 DNA sequence: TGTGCCAGCAGCCCCGACAGCTACACCGGGGAGCTGTTTTTT. It translates to CASSPDSYTGELFF. Combining the CDR3 with reference TRBV11-3 and TRBJ2-2 gives the whole variable domain EAGVVQSPRYKIIEKKQPVAFWCNPISGHNTLYWYLQNLGQGPELLIRYENEEAVDDSQLPKDRFSAERLKGVDSTLKIQPAELGDSAVYLCASSPDSYTGELFFGEGSRLTVL.

This clone was seen once. The V and J genes are TRBV11-2 and TRBJ2-1; 7 bases fit TRBD2. The germline V gene has CDR1 SGHAT and CDR2 FQNNGV. CDR3 length equals 15 residues. With V trimmed by 0 bases and J by 5 bases, 4 bases remained unmatched. This CDR3 is CASSLEAGFNNEQFF. The CDR3 region has the DNA TGTGCCAGCAGCTTAGAAGCGGGATTTAACAATGAGCAGTTCTTC.

The sample holds one count of this clone. The J gene is TRBJ2-3, the V gene TRBV18; D is ambiguous. From germline, CDR1 is KGHSH and CDR2 LQKENI. The germline V and J ends were trimmed by 3 bases and 1 base, with 14 bases remaining between them. The CDR3 covers 16 residues. The CDR3 coding sequence is TGTGCCAGCTCACCCCTTGACCCCTCCGGCACAGATACGCAGTATTTT. It codes for CASSPLDPSGTDTQYF.

Notes on this clone: The junction departs from germline at one end; a sequencing error may be responsible. The rearrangement links TRBV29-1 to TRBJ1-1; D is perhaps TRBD1 (5 bases). The CDR3 is 14 residues long. Germline CDR1 is SQVTM and CDR2 is ANQGSEA. For the CDR3, the DNA is TGTAGCGCGCCCCTCGGGGGGGTAAACACTGAAGCTTTCTTT. This translates into CSAPLGGVNTEAFF.

The CDR3 is CASSSLAGGPETQYF. The CDR3 DNA sequence: TGTGCCAGCAGCTCTCTAGCGGGAGGGCCCGAGACCCAGTACTTC. This chain joins TRBV7-9 and TRBJ2-5; 12 nucleotides line up with TRBD2. Germline values: CDR1 SEHNR, CDR2 FQNEAQ (reference sequence). The J segment lost 5 bases and the V segment lost 4 bases, leaving 5 bases of the junction unmatched. The CDR3 sequence is 15 residues long. The whole variable domain, remainder taken from reference TRBV7-9 and TRBJ2-5, is DTGVSQNPRHKITKRGQNVTFRCDPISEHNRLYWYRQTLGQGPEFLTYFQNEAQLEKSRLLSDRFSAERPKGSFSTLEIQRTEQGDSAMYLCASSSLAGGPETQYFGPGTRLLVL.

V is TRBV7-3 and J is TRBJ2-2; no clear D gene. From germline, CDR1 is SGHTA and CDR2 FQGTGA. V dropped 2 bases and J dropped 0 bases, with 13 bases sitting between them. The CDR3 extends over 17 amino acids. The CDR3 protein is CASSLSPANTNTGELFF. CDR3 nucleotides: TGTGCCAGCAGCTTATCCCCAGCGAATACGAACACCGGGGAGCTGTTTTTT.

In its sample, this clone was seen once. The chain couples TRBV7-9 to TRBJ1-4, with TRBD1 matching over 8 bases. This CDR3 is built from 17 residues. The trim removed 5 bases at V and 1 base at J, leaving 9 bases unmatched. Germline assignment: CDR1 SEHNR and CDR2 FQNEAQ (reference sequence). As DNA, the CDR3 is TGTGCCAGCAGCCGCATCCCAGGACAGGGAACTAATGAAAAACTGTTTTTT. Protein product: CASSRIPGQGTNEKLFF.

The chain uses TRBV7-2 and TRBJ2-5; the D gene is possibly TRBD1 (6 bases). The CDR3 consists of 15 residues. V was pared by 6 bases and J by 2 bases, with 16 bases between. The germline V gene has CDR1 SGHTA and CDR2 FQGNSA. The CDR3 DNA is TGTGCCAGCAGTCAAGGGGGTTTGACACAAGAGACCCAGTACTTC. Its translation: CASSQGGLTQETQYF.